The subject of this entry is one T cell receptor beta chain. Its antigen remains unidentified. This record belongs to a study of T cells expressing NK-cell markers. Across the study: Obtained from sorted CD3+CD56+NKG2C+, CD3+CD56+NKG2C- and CD3+CD56-NKG2C+ T cells were the TCR beta repertoires.

Looked up from germline, CDR1 is SGHRS and CDR2 is YFSETQ. The CDR3 consists of 16 residues. Study-wide results and caveats: HCMV specificity of the expanded NKG2C+ T cell clones was not established.

TCRdb reprocessed the 5' RACE reads, with one entry per CDR3 protein and no DNA. The sample table includes more than 4,500 distinct CDR3 sequences. This chain links TRBV5-1 with TRBJ2-4; the TRBD1 assignment by TCRdb is unverifiable without DNA. Sequencing was carried out using blood T cells: a sorted CD56 or NKG2C T cell subset, CD4+ or CD8+ T cells, or bulk PBMC T cells (not recorded which). This TCR was recovered from a man younger than 35 in good health. The chain's CDR3 is CASSLEAGSGKNIQYF.